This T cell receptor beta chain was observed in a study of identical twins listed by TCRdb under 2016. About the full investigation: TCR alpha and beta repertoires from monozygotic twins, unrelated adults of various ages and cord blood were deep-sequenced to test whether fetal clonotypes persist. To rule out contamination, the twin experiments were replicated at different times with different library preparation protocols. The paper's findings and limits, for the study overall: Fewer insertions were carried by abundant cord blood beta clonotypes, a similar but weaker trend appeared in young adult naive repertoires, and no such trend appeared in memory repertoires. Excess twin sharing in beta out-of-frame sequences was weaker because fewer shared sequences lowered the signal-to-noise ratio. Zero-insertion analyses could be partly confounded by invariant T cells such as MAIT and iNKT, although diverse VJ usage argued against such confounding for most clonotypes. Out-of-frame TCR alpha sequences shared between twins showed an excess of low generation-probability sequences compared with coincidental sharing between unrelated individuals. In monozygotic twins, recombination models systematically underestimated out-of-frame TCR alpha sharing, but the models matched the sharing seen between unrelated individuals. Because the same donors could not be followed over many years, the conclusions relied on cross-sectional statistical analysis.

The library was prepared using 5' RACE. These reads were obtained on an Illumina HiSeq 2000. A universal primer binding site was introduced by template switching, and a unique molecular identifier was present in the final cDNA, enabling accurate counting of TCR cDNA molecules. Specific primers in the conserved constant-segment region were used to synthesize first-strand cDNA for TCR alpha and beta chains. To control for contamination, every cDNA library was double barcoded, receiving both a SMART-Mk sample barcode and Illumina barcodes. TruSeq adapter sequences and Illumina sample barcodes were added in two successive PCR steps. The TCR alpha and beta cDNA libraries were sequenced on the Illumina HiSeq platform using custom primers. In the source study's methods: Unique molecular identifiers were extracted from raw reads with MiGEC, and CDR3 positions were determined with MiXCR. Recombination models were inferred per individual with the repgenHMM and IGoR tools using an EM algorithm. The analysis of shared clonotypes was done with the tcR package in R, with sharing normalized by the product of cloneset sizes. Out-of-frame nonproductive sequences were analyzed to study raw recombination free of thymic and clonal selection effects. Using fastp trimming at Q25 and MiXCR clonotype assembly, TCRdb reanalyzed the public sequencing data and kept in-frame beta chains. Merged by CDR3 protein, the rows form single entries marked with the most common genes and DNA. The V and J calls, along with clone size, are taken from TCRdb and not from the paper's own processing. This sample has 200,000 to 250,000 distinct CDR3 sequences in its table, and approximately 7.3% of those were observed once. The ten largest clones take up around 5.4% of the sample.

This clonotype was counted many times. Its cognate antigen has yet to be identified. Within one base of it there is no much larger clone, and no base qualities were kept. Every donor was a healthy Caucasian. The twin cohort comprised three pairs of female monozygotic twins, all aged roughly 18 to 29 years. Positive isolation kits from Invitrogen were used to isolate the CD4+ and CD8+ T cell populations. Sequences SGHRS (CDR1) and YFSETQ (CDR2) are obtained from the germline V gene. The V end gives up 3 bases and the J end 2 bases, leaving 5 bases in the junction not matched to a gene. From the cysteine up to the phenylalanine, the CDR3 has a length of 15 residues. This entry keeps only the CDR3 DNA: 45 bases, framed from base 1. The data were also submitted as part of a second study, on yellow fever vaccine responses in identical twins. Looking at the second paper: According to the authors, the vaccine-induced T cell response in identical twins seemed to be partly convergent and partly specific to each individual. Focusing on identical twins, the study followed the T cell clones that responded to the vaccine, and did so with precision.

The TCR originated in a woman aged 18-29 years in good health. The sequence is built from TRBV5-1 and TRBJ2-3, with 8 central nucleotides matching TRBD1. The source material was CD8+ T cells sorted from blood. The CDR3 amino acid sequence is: CASSSQGAHTDTQYF. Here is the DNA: TGCGCCAGCAGCTCGCAGGGGGCTCACACAGATACGCAGTATTTT.